The rows below give T cell receptor beta chains drawn from one sample of a study of T-cell memory formation after mild COVID-19. TCRdb fed the 5' RACE reads into MiXCR, producing one record per CDR3 protein. The repertoire holds hundreds of thousands of distinct CDR3 sequences, with approximately 20% as singletons. Sequencing was done on a sample of PBMCs or a T cell subset sorted from them (not recorded which). The receptor set was obtained from a young man who had mild COVID-19 (a few samples of this study predate the infection). Cell type and time point are not known. Both conserved end residues are part of each CDR3. A D gene is named only where the DNA matches it firmly. Where a row states a size, it is once, few, many or the class of an expanded clone; other rows omit it.

len: 15
d_gene: TRBD1
v_gene: TRBV5-1
j_gene: TRBJ2-2
abundance: -
CDR3nt: TGCGCCAGCAGCTTGGCCAGGGGGCGCGACGGGGAGCTGTTTTTT
CDR3aa: CASSLARGRDGELFF

len: 14
d_gene: -
v_gene: TRBV19
j_gene: TRBJ1-2
abundance: -
CDR3nt: TGTGCCAGTAGCTGGCAGGTTACTAACTATGGCTACACCTTC
CDR3aa: CASSWQVTNYGYTF

len: 17
d_gene: TRBD2
v_gene: TRBV5-6
j_gene: TRBJ2-1
abundance: few
CDR3nt: TGTGCCAGTTCGGGACTAGCGGGGGGTAGGTCCTACAATGAGCAGTTCTTC
CDR3aa: CASSGLAGGRSYNEQFF

len: 16
d_gene: TRBD2
v_gene: TRBV6-6
j_gene: TRBJ2-3
abundance: few
CDR3nt: TGTGCCAGCAGTTACGGGGGCGGGGGGGCCGGATTTACGCAGTATTTT
CDR3aa: CASSYGGGGAGFTQYF

len: 15
d_gene: -
v_gene: TRBV5-1
j_gene: TRBJ2-1
abundance: few
CDR3nt: TGCGCCAGCAGTCACAGGGAAATCTCCTACAATGAGCAGTTCTTC
CDR3aa: CASSHREISYNEQFF

len: 13
d_gene: TRBD1
v_gene: TRBV30
j_gene: TRBJ1-2
abundance: few
CDR3nt: TGTGCCTGGAGTCCCGGGACAGCGTATGGCTACACCTTC
CDR3aa: CAWSPGTAYGYTF

len: 17
d_gene: TRBD1
v_gene: TRBV7-9
j_gene: TRBJ2-5
abundance: -
CDR3nt: TGTGCCAGCAGCTCAATAGTGGGACAGGGGACCCAAGAGACCCAGTACTTC
CDR3aa: CASSSIVGQGTQETQYF

len: 14
d_gene: -
v_gene: TRBV20-1
j_gene: TRBJ2-5
abundance: few
CDR3nt: TGCAGTGCTGGACGCGGGGGCGTGCAAGAGACCCAGTACTTC
CDR3aa: CSAGRGGVQETQYF

len: 16
d_gene: -
v_gene: TRBV6-5
j_gene: TRBJ2-3
abundance: few
CDR3nt: TGTGCCAGCACCATAAGACCGGGGGCTAGCACAGATACGCAGTATTTT
CDR3aa: CASTIRPGASTDTQYF

len: 14
d_gene: TRBD2
v_gene: TRBV12-3/TRBV12-4
j_gene: TRBJ2-3
abundance: -
CDR3nt: TGTGCCAGCAGTAACCTAGCGGCGGCAGATACGCAGTATTTT
CDR3aa: CASSNLAAADTQYF

len: 14
d_gene: TRBD1
v_gene: TRBV12-3/TRBV12-4
j_gene: TRBJ2-1
abundance: few
CDR3nt: TGTGCCAGCAGCGGACAGGGTTCCTACAATGAGCAGTTCTTC
CDR3aa: CASSGQGSYNEQFF

len: 13
d_gene: -
v_gene: TRBV6-5
j_gene: TRBJ1-2
abundance: -
CDR3nt: TGTGCCAGCAGTTACATCGGGGGCCATGGCTACACCTTC
CDR3aa: CASSYIGGHGYTF

len: 16
d_gene: -
v_gene: TRBV4-3
j_gene: TRBJ1-6
abundance: -
CDR3nt: TGCGCCAGCAGCCAAGAAGCGGGCTCCGGATGGTCACCCCTCCACTTT
CDR3aa: CASSQEAGSGWSPLHF

len: 13
d_gene: -
v_gene: TRBV7-2
j_gene: TRBJ2-3
abundance: few
CDR3nt: TGTGCCAGCAGCCCATGGACATCAGATACGCAGTATTTT
CDR3aa: CASSPWTSDTQYF

len: 13
d_gene: -
v_gene: TRBV15
j_gene: TRBJ1-1
abundance: -
CDR3nt: TGTGCCACTCGTTTAGGGGCGAACACTGAAGCTTTCTTT
CDR3aa: CATRLGANTEAFF

len: 14
d_gene: -
v_gene: TRBV12-3/TRBV12-4
j_gene: TRBJ2-5
abundance: few
CDR3nt: TGTGCCAGCAGTCCGGCCGGGGACCAAGAGACCCAGTACTTC
CDR3aa: CASSPAGDQETQYF

len: 14
d_gene: -
v_gene: TRBV7-9
j_gene: TRBJ1-6
abundance: few
CDR3nt: TGTGCCAGCAGGTTTGCCGGAACAAATTCACCCCTCCACTTT
CDR3aa: CASRFAGTNSPLHF

len: 16
d_gene: -
v_gene: TRBV10-3
j_gene: TRBJ2-6
abundance: many
CDR3nt: TGTGCCATCAGTGGGACCCGAGACTCTGGGGCCAACGTCCTGACTTTC
CDR3aa: CAISGTRDSGANVLTF

len: 15
d_gene: -
v_gene: TRBV5-1
j_gene: TRBJ2-5
abundance: -
CDR3nt: TGCGCCAGCAGCTTGGAGCCAGGATCTCAAGAGACCCAGTACTTC
CDR3aa: CASSLEPGSQETQYF

len: 13
d_gene: -
v_gene: TRBV4-3
j_gene: TRBJ2-5
abundance: many
CDR3nt: TGCGCCAGCAGCTTACAGAGACAAGAGACCCAGTACTTC
CDR3aa: CASSLQRQETQYF

len: 15
d_gene: -
v_gene: TRBV5-1
j_gene: TRBJ1-4
abundance: -
CDR3nt: TGCGCCAGCAGCGATCAGGGGATCGCTAATGAAAAACTGTTTTTT
CDR3aa: CASSDQGIANEKLFF

len: 15
d_gene: TRBD1
v_gene: TRBV14
j_gene: TRBJ1-2
abundance: -
CDR3nt: TGTGCCAGCAGTTTCGTACGGGACAGACGACTTGGTGTCACCTTC
CDR3aa: CASSFVRDRRLGVTF

len: 15
d_gene: TRBD1
v_gene: TRBV9
j_gene: TRBJ1-1
abundance: -
CDR3nt: TGTGCCAGCAGCGTAGCACAGGGGGGTATCACTGAAGCTTTCTTT
CDR3aa: CASSVAQGGITEAFF

len: 13
d_gene: -
v_gene: TRBV29-1
j_gene: TRBJ1-1
abundance: few
CDR3nt: TGCAGCGTTGAAGATCCGGGTTTCACTGAAGCTTTCTTT
CDR3aa: CSVEDPGFTEAFF

len: 12
d_gene: TRBD1
v_gene: TRBV12-3/TRBV12-4
j_gene: TRBJ2-1
abundance: -
CDR3nt: TGTGCCAGCATACGACAGGGGAATGAGCAGTTCTTC
CDR3aa: CASIRQGNEQFF

len: 14
d_gene: TRBD1
v_gene: TRBV4-1
j_gene: TRBJ1-1
abundance: few
CDR3nt: TGCGCCAGCAGCCACCGGGACAGGGGCACTGAAGCTTTCTTT
CDR3aa: CASSHRDRGTEAFF

len: 13
d_gene: TRBD1
v_gene: TRBV15
j_gene: TRBJ2-1
abundance: few
CDR3nt: TGTGCCACCAGCCAGGGGACAGTCAATGAGCAGTTCTTC
CDR3aa: CATSQGTVNEQFF

len: 12
d_gene: -
v_gene: TRBV28
j_gene: TRBJ2-4
abundance: few
CDR3nt: TGTGCCAGCAGTTTAAGTATGGACATTCAGTACTTC
CDR3aa: CASSLSMDIQYF

len: 13
d_gene: -
v_gene: TRBV20-1
j_gene: TRBJ1-2
abundance: few
CDR3nt: TGCAGTGCCAACTTCGGGCTCGACTATGGCTACACCTTC
CDR3aa: CSANFGLDYGYTF

len: 15
d_gene: TRBD2
v_gene: TRBV27
j_gene: TRBJ2-2
abundance: -
CDR3nt: TGTGCCAGCAGGCCTAGCGGGACGAACACCGGGGAGCTGTTTTTT
CDR3aa: CASRPSGTNTGELFF

len: 12
d_gene: -
v_gene: TRBV7-2
j_gene: TRBJ1-1
abundance: -
CDR3nt: TGTGCCAGCAGCTTGGGGCAGGTTGAAGCTTTCTTT
CDR3aa: CASSLGQVEAFF

len: 16
d_gene: -
v_gene: TRBV5-1
j_gene: TRBJ2-5
abundance: few
CDR3nt: TGCGCCAGCAGTATAAACGGGGGACAATCAGAAGAGACCCAGTACTTC
CDR3aa: CASSINGGQSEETQYF

len: 12
d_gene: -
v_gene: TRBV10-3
j_gene: TRBJ2-3
abundance: -
CDR3nt: TGTGCCATCAGTGGTCAGACTGATACGCAGTATTTT
CDR3aa: CAISGQTDTQYF

len: 14
d_gene: -
v_gene: TRBV29-1
j_gene: TRBJ2-1
abundance: few
CDR3nt: TGCAGCGTTGAGTCCCAGGGTCAGGGCAATGAGCAGTTCTTC
CDR3aa: CSVESQGQGNEQFF

len: 13
d_gene: -
v_gene: TRBV5-1
j_gene: TRBJ1-3
abundance: -
CDR3nt: TGCGCCAGCAATCCGGGACACGGAAACACCATATATTTT
CDR3aa: CASNPGHGNTIYF

len: 14
d_gene: -
v_gene: TRBV12-3/TRBV12-4
j_gene: TRBJ2-3
abundance: -
CDR3nt: TGTGCCAGCAGTTTATCAGGGTCCCCAGATACGCAGTATTTT
CDR3aa: CASSLSGSPDTQYF

len: 14
d_gene: -
v_gene: TRBV12-3/TRBV12-4
j_gene: TRBJ1-2
abundance: few
CDR3nt: TGTGCCAGCACCATAGGGACACCCAACTATGGCTACACCTTC
CDR3aa: CASTIGTPNYGYTF

len: 13
d_gene: -
v_gene: TRBV11-2
j_gene: TRBJ2-5
abundance: many
CDR3nt: TGTGCCAGCAGCTTAGGGGACCAAGAGACCCAGTACTTC
CDR3aa: CASSLGDQETQYF

len: 11
d_gene: -
v_gene: TRBV7-9
j_gene: TRBJ1-5
abundance: few
CDR3nt: TGTGCCAGCAGCTTAGGTGAACCCCAGCATTTT
CDR3aa: CASSLGEPQHF

len: 17
d_gene: TRBD1
v_gene: TRBV11-2
j_gene: TRBJ2-3
abundance: -
CDR3nt: TGTGCCAGCAGCTTCGGCCGGGACAGGGTTGTCGCAGATACGCAGTATTTT
CDR3aa: CASSFGRDRVVADTQYF

len: 12
d_gene: -
v_gene: TRBV18
j_gene: TRBJ1-2
abundance: few
CDR3nt: TGTGCCAGCTCAGCCTCCTTGGATGGCTACACCTTC
CDR3aa: CASSASLDGYTF

len: 14
d_gene: TRBD2
v_gene: TRBV4-1
j_gene: TRBJ2-1
abundance: -
CDR3nt: TGCGCCAGCAGAGCTCTGGGGGGGTACAATGAGCAGTTCTTC
CDR3aa: CASRALGGYNEQFF

len: 14
d_gene: TRBD2
v_gene: TRBV7-9
j_gene: TRBJ2-5
abundance: -
CDR3nt: TGTGCCAGCAGCTCTAGCGGGGGGGGTGAGACCCAGTACTTC
CDR3aa: CASSSSGGGETQYF

len: 15
d_gene: -
v_gene: TRBV7-7
j_gene: TRBJ2-3
abundance: once
CDR3nt: TGTGCCAGCAGCTTAGACTGGGGGAGCACAGATACGCAGTATTTT
CDR3aa: CASSLDWGSTDTQYF

len: 16
d_gene: TRBD2
v_gene: TRBV7-8
j_gene: TRBJ2-5
abundance: -
CDR3nt: TGTGCCAGCAGCCCACTAGCGGCTAAACACCAAGAGACCCAGTACTTC
CDR3aa: CASSPLAAKHQETQYF

len: 16
d_gene: TRBD2
v_gene: TRBV27
j_gene: TRBJ2-3
abundance: -
CDR3nt: TGTGCCAGCAGTTTACTAGCGGGGGTCTCGATAGATACGCAGTATTTT
CDR3aa: CASSLLAGVSIDTQYF

len: 13
d_gene: -
v_gene: TRBV9
j_gene: TRBJ1-1
abundance: few
CDR3nt: TGTGCCAGCAGGACCGGACAGATTAAGGGAGCTTTCTTT
CDR3aa: CASRTGQIKGAFF

len: 13
d_gene: -
v_gene: TRBV20-1
j_gene: TRBJ2-3
abundance: -
CDR3nt: TGCAGTGCTCGCCTAGGGCGAACAGATACGCAGTATTTT
CDR3aa: CSARLGRTDTQYF

len: 17
d_gene: -
v_gene: TRBV6-6
j_gene: TRBJ1-4
abundance: -
CDR3nt: TGTGCCAGCAGACCTAGGAGGGACCGTCCAACTAATGAAAAACTGTTTTTT
CDR3aa: CASRPRRDRPTNEKLFF

len: 15
d_gene: -
v_gene: TRBV15
j_gene: TRBJ2-3
abundance: few
CDR3nt: TGTGCCACCAGCAGAGAACTAGCACCCACAGATACGCAGTATTTT
CDR3aa: CATSRELAPTDTQYF

len: 14
d_gene: -
v_gene: TRBV7-8
j_gene: TRBJ2-4
abundance: -
CDR3nt: TGTGCCAGCAGCTTAGAACCAGGGAAAAACATTCAGTACTTC
CDR3aa: CASSLEPGKNIQYF

len: 15
d_gene: -
v_gene: TRBV9
j_gene: TRBJ2-7
abundance: -
CDR3nt: TGTGCCAGCAGCGTAGCTTCCGGGAAATTCTACGAGCAGTACTTC
CDR3aa: CASSVASGKFYEQYF